The clone carrying this T cell receptor beta chain occurred a few times. V was shortened by 5 bases and J by 6 bases, with 18 bases between the two germline ends. Germline CDR1 MNHEY, CDR2 SVGEGT. This CDR3 comprises 15 residues. These data are taken from a study of blood T cell repertoires in COVID-19. Study at large: Sites in the United States, Italy and Spain provided acute and convalescent COVID-19 samples.

Data came from immunoSEQ multiplex PCR; TCRdb stores just in-frame clones and leaves some out. The sample includes about 52,000 clones, 82% of them seen just once. The TCR originated in a man older than 75 with COVID-19, enrolled during active disease. The sequenced sample was peripheral blood. This chain links TRBV6-2 or TRBV6-3 with TRBJ2-3, with D maybe TRBD1 (5 bases). CDR3 coding DNA: TGTGCCAGCAGTCCCGAAGACAGAAAAAAGGATACGCAGTATTTT. Encoded protein: CASSPEDRKKDTQYF.